A selection of T cell receptor beta chains follows, all from one sample in a study of T cell responses to AZD1222 COVID-19 vaccine. TCRdb keeps only in-frame clones here, not all; method: immunoSEQ multiplex PCR. In the table there are about 100,000 clones, more than 70% of which are singletons. The sequenced sample was peripheral blood, obtained on day 0 of AZD1222 vaccination. The receptors were sampled from an adult in good health. The CDR3 runs from the conserved cysteine through the conserved F or W. Fields, in order: clone size, J gene, V gene, D gene, CDR3 protein, CDR3 DNA. The D gene is left open where the match is weak. Clone size is not always given. Where it is, it says once, few, many or a class for expanded clones.

abundance: .
j_gene: TRBJ2-7
v_gene: TRBV27
d_gene: .
CDR3aa: CASSLRGALTYEQYF
CDR3nt: TGTGCCAGCAGTTTAAGGGGGGCCCTCACCTACGAGCAGTACTTC

abundance: .
j_gene: TRBJ1-3
v_gene: TRBV14
d_gene: .
CDR3aa: CASSQFRTDGNTIYF
CDR3nt: TGTGCCAGCAGCCAATTCCGGACAGACGGAAACACCATATATTTT

abundance: .
j_gene: TRBJ2-1
v_gene: TRBV6-2/TRBV6-3
d_gene: TRBD2
CDR3aa: CASSWAGGPYNEQFF
CDR3nt: TGTGCCAGCAGCTGGGCGGGGGGGCCCTACAATGAGCAGTTCTTC

abundance: .
j_gene: TRBJ1-6
v_gene: TRBV30
d_gene: .
CDR3aa: CAWMGQVLSPLHF
CDR3nt: TGTGCCTGGATGGGTCAGGTTTTATCACCCCTCCACTTT

abundance: few
j_gene: TRBJ2-7
v_gene: TRBV29-1
d_gene: .
CDR3aa: CSVETDRNYEQYF
CDR3nt: TGCAGCGTTGAGACGGACAGAAACTACGAGCAGTACTTC

abundance: .
j_gene: TRBJ1-6
v_gene: TRBV7-6
d_gene: .
CDR3aa: CASSLDSGVGNSPLHF
CDR3nt: TGTGCCAGCAGCTTAGATTCAGGGGTAGGAAATTCACCCCTCCACTTT

abundance: .
j_gene: TRBJ1-2
v_gene: TRBV28
d_gene: .
CDR3aa: CASRYAGGGYTF
CDR3nt: TGTGCCAGCAGATACGCAGGTGGCGGCTACACCTTC

abundance: .
j_gene: TRBJ2-7
v_gene: TRBV29-1
d_gene: .
CDR3aa: CSVRWQGSHEQYF
CDR3nt: TGCAGCGTCCGATGGCAGGGTAGTCACGAGCAGTACTTC

abundance: .
j_gene: TRBJ1-2
v_gene: TRBV3-1/TRBV3-2
d_gene: .
CDR3aa: CASSLLFGANYGYTF
CDR3nt: TGTGCCAGCAGCCTTCTTTTCGGGGCCAACTATGGCTACACCTTC

abundance: .
j_gene: TRBJ1-5
v_gene: TRBV15
d_gene: .
CDR3aa: CATSRDQWDQPQHF
CDR3nt: TGTGCCACCAGCAGAGATCAATGGGATCAGCCCCAGCATTTT

abundance: .
j_gene: TRBJ2-5
v_gene: TRBV7-3
d_gene: .
CDR3aa: CASSLRAGPLYQETQYF
CDR3nt: TGTGCCAGCAGCTTAAGGGCGGGACCCCTGTACCAAGAGACCCAGTACTTC

abundance: .
j_gene: TRBJ1-5
v_gene: TRBV7-2
d_gene: .
CDR3aa: CASSLPENQPQHF
CDR3nt: TGTGCCAGCAGCTTACCAGAAAATCAGCCCCAGCATTTT

abundance: .
j_gene: TRBJ1-1
v_gene: TRBV3-1/TRBV3-2
d_gene: .
CDR3aa: CASSQTEYGTEAFF
CDR3nt: TGTGCCAGCAGCCAAACCGAGTATGGCACTGAAGCTTTCTTT

abundance: few
j_gene: TRBJ2-2
v_gene: TRBV19
d_gene: TRBD1
CDR3aa: CASNGDRGNGELFF
CDR3nt: TGTGCCAGTAACGGGGACAGGGGAAACGGGGAGCTGTTTTTT

abundance: once
j_gene: TRBJ2-2
v_gene: TRBV7-9
d_gene: .
CDR3aa: CASSQVAGTGELFF
CDR3nt: TGTGCCAGCAGCCAAGTAGCCGGCACCGGGGAGCTGTTTTTT

abundance: .
j_gene: TRBJ1-1
v_gene: TRBV5-5
d_gene: .
CDR3aa: CASSTPGGALNTEAFF
CDR3nt: TGTGCCAGCAGCACCCCGGGTGGGGCGCTGAACACTGAAGCTTTCTTT

abundance: .
j_gene: TRBJ2-7
v_gene: TRBV10-3
d_gene: .
CDR3aa: CATLADSSSYEQYF
CDR3nt: TGTGCCACATTAGCGGACAGCAGCTCCTACGAGCAGTACTTC

abundance: .
j_gene: TRBJ1-6
v_gene: TRBV7-2
d_gene: .
CDR3aa: CASRGSSYNSPLHF
CDR3nt: TGTGCCAGCAGGGGAAGCTCCTATAATTCACCCCTCCACTTT

abundance: .
j_gene: TRBJ2-7
v_gene: TRBV5-1
d_gene: TRBD1
CDR3aa: CASSAAATGGEQYF
CDR3nt: TGCGCCAGCAGCGCGGCCGCGACAGGGGGGGAGCAGTACTTC

abundance: .
j_gene: TRBJ2-1
v_gene: TRBV4-2
d_gene: TRBD2
CDR3aa: CASSQDGSGGGDEQFF
CDR3nt: TGTGCCAGCAGCCAAGATGGTAGCGGGGGGGGCGATGAGCAGTTCTTC

abundance: .
j_gene: TRBJ1-4
v_gene: TRBV5-1
d_gene: .
CDR3aa: CASSGQVGTNEKLFF
CDR3nt: TGCGCCAGCAGTGGGCAGGTCGGAACTAATGAAAAACTGTTTTTT

abundance: once
j_gene: TRBJ1-4
v_gene: TRBV19
d_gene: TRBD1
CDR3aa: CASSPGGQSANEKLFF
CDR3nt: TGTGCCAGTAGTCCGGGGGGACAGTCGGCTAATGAAAAACTGTTTTTT

abundance: .
j_gene: TRBJ1-2
v_gene: TRBV4-3
d_gene: .
CDR3aa: CASSQDLAGDYGYTF
CDR3nt: TGCGCCAGCAGCCAAGATCTCGCCGGAGACTATGGCTACACCTTC

abundance: .
j_gene: TRBJ2-1
v_gene: TRBV7-9
d_gene: .
CDR3aa: CASSFGRDDNEQFF
CDR3nt: TGTGCCAGCAGCTTCGGGCGCGACGACAATGAGCAGTTCTTC

abundance: .
j_gene: TRBJ2-1
v_gene: TRBV19
d_gene: .
CDR3aa: CASSPSGGTYNEQFF
CDR3nt: TGTGCCAGTAGCCCCTCGGGGGGCACCTACAATGAGCAGTTCTTC

abundance: .
j_gene: TRBJ1-5
v_gene: TRBV12-3/TRBV12-4
d_gene: .
CDR3aa: CASSSGGRQPQHF
CDR3nt: TGTGCCAGCAGTTCGGGGGGTCGGCAGCCCCAGCATTTT

abundance: .
j_gene: TRBJ2-7
v_gene: TRBV6-5
d_gene: .
CDR3aa: CASTRGTSYEQYF
CDR3nt: TGTGCCAGCACGAGGGGAACTTCCTACGAGCAGTACTTC

abundance: .
j_gene: TRBJ1-1
v_gene: TRBV27
d_gene: TRBD1
CDR3aa: CASRPGGGWGTEAFF
CDR3nt: TGTGCCAGCAGGCCAGGGGGCGGGTGGGGCACTGAAGCTTTCTTT

abundance: .
j_gene: TRBJ1-6
v_gene: TRBV6-1
d_gene: .
CDR3aa: CASSKAGPNSPLHF
CDR3nt: TGTGCCAGCAGTAAAGCAGGCCCCAATTCACCCCTCCACTTT

abundance: .
j_gene: TRBJ1-3
v_gene: TRBV3-1/TRBV3-2
d_gene: .
CDR3aa: CASTQQGTGNTIYF
CDR3nt: TGTGCCAGCACTCAACAGGGAACTGGAAACACCATATATTTT

abundance: once
j_gene: TRBJ1-1
v_gene: TRBV6-5
d_gene: .
CDR3aa: CASSWGSRNTEAFF
CDR3nt: TGTGCCAGCAGTTGGGGTAGTCGGAACACTGAAGCTTTCTTT

abundance: .
j_gene: TRBJ2-5
v_gene: TRBV24-1
d_gene: .
CDR3aa: CATSVSGSSGTQYF
CDR3nt: TGTGCCACCAGTGTTTCAGGATCTTCGGGGACCCAGTACTTC

abundance: .
j_gene: TRBJ2-1
v_gene: TRBV2
d_gene: .
CDR3aa: CASRSYNEQFF
CDR3nt: TGTGCCAGCCGGTCCTACAATGAGCAGTTCTTC

abundance: .
j_gene: TRBJ1-1
v_gene: TRBV19
d_gene: TRBD1
CDR3aa: CASSIVGGESEAFF
CDR3nt: TGTGCCAGTAGTATCGTAGGGGGCGAATCTGAAGCTTTCTTT

abundance: .
j_gene: TRBJ2-3
v_gene: TRBV7-9
d_gene: TRBD1
CDR3aa: CASTRTGVVSDTQYF
CDR3nt: TGTGCCAGCACCCGGACAGGAGTGGTGTCAGATACGCAGTATTTT

abundance: .
j_gene: TRBJ1-2
v_gene: TRBV5-1
d_gene: .
CDR3aa: CASSHAGVSYGYTF
CDR3nt: TGCGCCAGCAGCCATGCAGGGGTCTCCTATGGCTACACCTTC

abundance: once
j_gene: TRBJ1-6
v_gene: TRBV6-5
d_gene: .
CDR3aa: CASREHSPLHF
CDR3nt: TGTGCCAGCCGAGAACATTCACCCCTCCACTTT

abundance: .
j_gene: TRBJ2-7
v_gene: TRBV27
d_gene: TRBD1
CDR3aa: CASILPWGQPPNEQYF
CDR3nt: TGTGCCAGCATTCTCCCCTGGGGACAGCCTCCCAACGAGCAGTACTTC

abundance: .
j_gene: TRBJ2-5
v_gene: TRBV19
d_gene: .
CDR3aa: CASSTGTVETQYF
CDR3nt: TGTGCCAGTAGTACAGGGACGGTGGAGACCCAGTACTTC

abundance: .
j_gene: TRBJ2-3
v_gene: TRBV5-1
d_gene: TRBD1
CDR3aa: CASSLASAGGAGDTQYF
CDR3nt: TGCGCCAGCAGCTTGGCGTCCGCAGGGGGCGCGGGAGATACGCAGTATTTT

abundance: once
j_gene: TRBJ1-2
v_gene: TRBV7-9
d_gene: TRBD1
CDR3aa: CASTTLGQGNYGYTF
CDR3nt: TGTGCCAGCACCACCCTAGGACAGGGCAACTATGGCTACACCTTC

abundance: .
j_gene: TRBJ1-3
v_gene: TRBV5-4
d_gene: .
CDR3aa: CASHRSGDGSGNTIYF
CDR3nt: TGTGCCAGCCACAGGAGCGGGGACGGCTCTGGAAACACCATATATTTT

abundance: .
j_gene: TRBJ1-2
v_gene: TRBV28
d_gene: .
CDR3aa: CASRQNNYGYTF
CDR3nt: TGTGCCAGCCGACAGAATAACTATGGCTACACCTTC

abundance: .
j_gene: TRBJ2-1
v_gene: TRBV19
d_gene: TRBD2
CDR3aa: CASSTGSLAGVNEQFF
CDR3nt: TGTGCCAGTAGTACAGGATCACTAGCGGGGGTGAATGAGCAGTTCTTC

abundance: .
j_gene: TRBJ2-5
v_gene: TRBV18
d_gene: .
CDR3aa: CASSPGRQDPETQYF
CDR3nt: TGTGCCAGCTCACCAGGAAGACAGGACCCTGAGACCCAGTACTTC

abundance: .
j_gene: TRBJ1-2
v_gene: TRBV7-9
d_gene: .
CDR3aa: CASSLPGESGGTNYGYTF
CDR3nt: TGTGCCAGCAGCTTACCGGGGGAGTCTGGCGGGACTAACTATGGCTACACCTTC

abundance: .
j_gene: TRBJ2-7
v_gene: TRBV25-1
d_gene: .
CDR3aa: CASSEYKGGSYEQYF
CDR3nt: TGTGCCAGCAGTGAATATAAGGGTGGTTCCTACGAGCAGTACTTC

abundance: once
j_gene: TRBJ2-1
v_gene: TRBV5-1
d_gene: TRBD2
CDR3aa: CASSLEGWWLAGEPYNEQFF
CDR3nt: TGCGCCAGCAGCTTGGAGGGGTGGTGGCTAGCGGGGGAACCCTACAATGAGCAGTTCTTC

abundance: .
j_gene: TRBJ2-7
v_gene: TRBV4-2
d_gene: TRBD2
CDR3aa: CASSQDSGGASYEQYF
CDR3nt: TGTGCCAGCAGCCAAGATAGCGGGGGGGCCTCTTACGAGCAGTACTTC

abundance: .
j_gene: TRBJ2-7
v_gene: TRBV30
d_gene: TRBD1
CDR3aa: CAWEKGQGGEQYF
CDR3nt: TGTGCCTGGGAGAAGGGACAGGGGGGTGAGCAGTACTTC

abundance: .
j_gene: TRBJ1-2
v_gene: TRBV27
d_gene: TRBD1
CDR3aa: CASSFSRTGAYGYTF
CDR3nt: TGTGCCAGCAGTTTTTCCCGGACAGGGGCCTATGGCTACACCTTC

abundance: few
j_gene: TRBJ1-6
v_gene: TRBV3-1/TRBV3-2
d_gene: .
CDR3aa: CASSQVPPGVVSSLLDSPLHF
CDR3nt: TGTGCCAGCAGCCAAGTACCCCCGGGGGTCGTCTCAAGTCTCCTCGATTCACCCCTCCACTTT

abundance: once
j_gene: TRBJ2-1
v_gene: TRBV4-3
d_gene: .
CDR3aa: CASSQEFGPSSYNEQFF
CDR3nt: TGCGCCAGCAGCCAAGAGTTCGGACCGAGCTCCTACAATGAGCAGTTCTTC

abundance: .
j_gene: TRBJ2-7
v_gene: TRBV20-1
d_gene: .
CDR3aa: CSASRLPGEEYEQYF
CDR3nt: TGCAGTGCTAGTCGCCTTCCAGGGGAGGAGTACGAGCAGTACTTC

abundance: few
j_gene: TRBJ1-1
v_gene: TRBV7-9
d_gene: .
CDR3aa: CASSLGTNTEAFF
CDR3nt: TGTGCCAGCAGCTTGGGAACGAACACTGAAGCTTTCTTT